This T cell receptor beta chain was sequenced during a study of blood T cell repertoires in COVID-19. Here immunoSEQ multiplex PCR was the method, and the copy in TCRdb shows in-frame clones only, minus some. The repertoire consists of about 230,000 clones, with 75% to 85% occurring once and the leading ten covering 7.4%. Trimming took 1 base from V and 4 from J, leaving 10 bases between them. This CDR3 has 14 residues. Germline values: CDR1 MGHRA, CDR2 YSYEKL. The receptor's source is a woman aged 45-65 years with acute or convalescent COVID-19. The rearrangement joins TRBV4-1 to TRBJ1-2; the D is unclear. Sequenced material: peripheral blood. The CDR3 here is CASSQVAASYGYTF. In DNA, the CDR3 is TGCGCCAGCAGCCAAGTCGCGGCTTCCTATGGCTACACCTTC.